This TCR beta chain appears in the sequencing data of a study of technical replicates of blood from several donors. V shed 2 bases and J shed 6 bases, with 12 bases lying between them. Germline CDR1 reads MNHNS; CDR2 reads SASEGT. CDR3 length: 14 residues. TCRdb's copy holds only in-frame clones and misses some; the assay was immunoSEQ multiplex PCR. The sample carries approximately 100,000 clones, around 96% recorded once. The receptor's source is a human donor in good health. V usage is TRBV6-1 and J usage is TRBJ2-3; perhaps TRBD2 as D (6 bases). The sequencing sample was made of T cells isolated from PBMCs. This CDR3 reads CASSEWDSGDTQYF. The CDR3 DNA sequence: TGTGCCAGCAGTGAATGGGACTCAGGGGATACGCAGTATTTT.